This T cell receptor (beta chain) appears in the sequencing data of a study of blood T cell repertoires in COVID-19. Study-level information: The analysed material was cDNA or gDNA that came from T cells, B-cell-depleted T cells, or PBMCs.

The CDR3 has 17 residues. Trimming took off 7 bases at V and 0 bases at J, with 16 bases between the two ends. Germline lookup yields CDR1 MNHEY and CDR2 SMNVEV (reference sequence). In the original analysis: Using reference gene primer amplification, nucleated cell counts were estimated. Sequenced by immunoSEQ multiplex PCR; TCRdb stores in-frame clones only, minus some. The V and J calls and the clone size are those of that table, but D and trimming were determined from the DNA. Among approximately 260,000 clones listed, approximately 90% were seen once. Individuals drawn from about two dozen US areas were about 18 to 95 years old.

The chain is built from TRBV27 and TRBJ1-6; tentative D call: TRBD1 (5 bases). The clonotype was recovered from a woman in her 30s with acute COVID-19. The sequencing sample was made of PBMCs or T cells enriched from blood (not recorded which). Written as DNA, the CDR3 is TGTGCCAGCACACCCAGGGCCCGTGGCTCCTATAATTCACCCCTCCACTTT. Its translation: CASTPRARGSYNSPLHF.